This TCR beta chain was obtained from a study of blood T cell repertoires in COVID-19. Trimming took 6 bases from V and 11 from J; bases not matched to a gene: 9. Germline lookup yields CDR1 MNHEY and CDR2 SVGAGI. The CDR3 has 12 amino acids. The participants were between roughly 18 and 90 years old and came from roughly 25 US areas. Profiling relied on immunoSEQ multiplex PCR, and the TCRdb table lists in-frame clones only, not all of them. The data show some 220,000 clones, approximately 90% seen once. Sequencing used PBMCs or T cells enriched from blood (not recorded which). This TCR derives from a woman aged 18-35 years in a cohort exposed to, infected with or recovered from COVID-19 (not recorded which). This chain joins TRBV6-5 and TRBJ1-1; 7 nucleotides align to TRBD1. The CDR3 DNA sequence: TGTGCCAGCAGCGAGACAGGGCTTGGGGCTTTCTTT. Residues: CASSETGLGAFF.